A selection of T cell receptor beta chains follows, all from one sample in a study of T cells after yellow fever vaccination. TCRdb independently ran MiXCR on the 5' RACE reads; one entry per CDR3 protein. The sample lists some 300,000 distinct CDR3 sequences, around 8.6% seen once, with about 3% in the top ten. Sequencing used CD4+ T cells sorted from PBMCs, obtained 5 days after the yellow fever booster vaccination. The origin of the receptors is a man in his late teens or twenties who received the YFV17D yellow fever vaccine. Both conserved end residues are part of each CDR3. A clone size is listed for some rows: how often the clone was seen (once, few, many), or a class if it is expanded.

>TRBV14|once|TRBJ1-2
CASSQRPRGVGGYTF
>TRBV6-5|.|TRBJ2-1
CASIRQGGGEQFF
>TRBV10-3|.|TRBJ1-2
CAIRDLQSNYGYTF
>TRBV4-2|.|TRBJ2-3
CASSQGLAKDTQYF
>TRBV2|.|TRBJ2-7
CASSEIELGFGEQYF
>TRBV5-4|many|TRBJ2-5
CASIDRGQETQYF
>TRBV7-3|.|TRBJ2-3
CASSLTAIGSLSTDTQYF
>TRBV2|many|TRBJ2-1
CASSTDDSFRFF
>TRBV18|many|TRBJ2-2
CASSPLVANTGELFF
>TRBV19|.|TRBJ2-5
CASHPGGTSGSGTQYF
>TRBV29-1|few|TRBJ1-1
CSVAAPQNTEAFF
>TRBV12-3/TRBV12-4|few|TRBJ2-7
CASSLGTGLYEQYF
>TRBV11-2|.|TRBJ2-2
CASSHLNVGTNTGELFF
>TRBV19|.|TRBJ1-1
CASTGQGVTEAFF
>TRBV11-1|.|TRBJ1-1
CASSSIGQGGEAFF
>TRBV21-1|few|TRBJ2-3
CASSKAERVRTDTQYF
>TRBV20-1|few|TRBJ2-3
CSGGAGVRGTQYF
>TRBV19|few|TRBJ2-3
CASSLWGASGGMDTQYF
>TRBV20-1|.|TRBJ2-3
CSALRGSTDTQYF
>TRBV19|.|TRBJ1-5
CASSATGYSNQPQHF
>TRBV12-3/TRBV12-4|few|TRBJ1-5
CASSRSDRGQPQHF
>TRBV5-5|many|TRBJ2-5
CASSFTGVQLGETQYF
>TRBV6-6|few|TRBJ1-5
CASSYSKTESNQPQHF
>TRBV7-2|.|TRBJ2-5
CASSIAPIAGGRDETQYF
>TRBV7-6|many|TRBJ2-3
CASSLVGYTDTQYF
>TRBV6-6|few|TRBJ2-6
CASSPLPGREGSGANVLTF
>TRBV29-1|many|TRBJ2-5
CSVGTSGETQYF
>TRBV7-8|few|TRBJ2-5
CASSFTPGGVQYF
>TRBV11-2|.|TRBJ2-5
CASSLDRIDWGGTQYF
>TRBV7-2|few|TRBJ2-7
CASSLYASYEQYF
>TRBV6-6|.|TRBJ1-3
CASSPGQVLSGNTIYF
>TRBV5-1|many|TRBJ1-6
CASRRDSSNSPLHF
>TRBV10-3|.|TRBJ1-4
CAIRTGTPEFF
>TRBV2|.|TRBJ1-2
CASRTFGHGYTF
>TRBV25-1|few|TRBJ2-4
CASSEPGGRNIQYF
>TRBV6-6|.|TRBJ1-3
CASSYSAGDSGNTIYF
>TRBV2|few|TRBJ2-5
CASSEGTGETQYF
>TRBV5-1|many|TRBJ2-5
CASSFSGMEETQYF
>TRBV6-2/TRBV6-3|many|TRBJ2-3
CASSYKRGNPWYF
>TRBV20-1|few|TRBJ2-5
CSARGPGQGGRETQYF
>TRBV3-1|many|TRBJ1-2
CASSPDTHYGYTF
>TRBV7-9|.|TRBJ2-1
CASTRLGTEQFF
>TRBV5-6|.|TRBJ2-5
CASSAGTGETQYF
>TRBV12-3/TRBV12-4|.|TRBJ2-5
CASTKTLGETQYF
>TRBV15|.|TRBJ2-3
CATSRPGPGDTQYF
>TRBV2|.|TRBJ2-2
CASNSQGRTGELFF
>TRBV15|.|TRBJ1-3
CATRRGAGNTIYF
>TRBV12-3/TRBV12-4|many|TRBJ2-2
CASSLGDRTGELFF
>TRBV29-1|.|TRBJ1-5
CSATGASNQPQHF
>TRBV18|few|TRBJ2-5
CASSLLRNQETQYF
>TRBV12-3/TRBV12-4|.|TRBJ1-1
CASNNRGLTEAFF
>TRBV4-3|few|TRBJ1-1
CASSRINQNTEAFF
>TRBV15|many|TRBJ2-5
CATSSIRQGPQETQYF
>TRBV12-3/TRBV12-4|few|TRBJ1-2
CASSQQTGSYGYTF
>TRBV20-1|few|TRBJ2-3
CSVPVRSRGDTQYF